This T cell receptor (beta chain) is drawn from a study of beta chain features in type 1 diabetes. As every portion of the isolated RNA was reverse transcribed, the sequencing read expressed TCRB transcripts. Profiled with immunoSEQ multiplex PCR; TCRdb holds only in-frame clones, not every one. The sample has 900,000 or so clones, 17% seen once. The study's findings and limits: VDJ junctions from patients with type 1 diabetes contained fewer insertions and more deletions.

Researchers reported sorting CD4+ naive, central memory, regulatory and stem cell-like memory cells via CD45RO/CCR7/CD25/CD127/CD95/CD27. As for this clone: As yet, its antigen is unknown. Since a much larger clone is just one base distant, this may be a read error. Other DNA sequences in the same sample also yield this CDR3.

The receptor was isolated from a woman aged 18-29 years in good health. The sample was naive CD4+ T cells from blood.

DNA for the CDR3: TGTGCCAGCAGTTTGCGGGAGACCCAGTACTTC. Residues: CASSLRETQYF. The chain couples TRBV28 to TRBJ2-5, with D unresolved. Germline loops: CDR1 MDHEN, CDR2 SYDVKM. V was clipped by 3 bases and J by 5 bases, with 4 bases between them. This CDR3 contains 11 residues.